The T cell receptor (beta chain) under discussion was sequenced for a study of T-cell memory formation after mild COVID-19 (dated by TCRdb to 2020 to 2022). About the investigation overall: TCR sequence clusters from the two donors were largely donor specific. In two donors, T-cell clones that expanded and contracted after mild COVID-19 were followed by sequencing TCRalpha and TCRbeta repertoires longitudinally. The cohort was made up of two young adult volunteers, one female and one male, who were previously healthy.

The study at large found these results: Contracting CD4+ clones appeared mostly in the CM and EM memory subsets, whereas CD8+ clones were enriched in EMRA. From day 15 to 85, contracting clones showed balanced CD4/CD8 phenotypes, whereas a second wave of clones that expanded from day 15 to 37 leaned towards CD4+. Some responding clones were detected in pre-infection memory, suggesting pre-existing cross-reactive memory T cells joined the SARS-CoV-2 response. Whether the second-wave clones peaking on day 37 were SARS-CoV-2 specific was not confirmed. The study included only a couple of mild cases, and larger cohorts that include severe cases with pre-infection samples were judged to be necessary.

Ficoll-Paque density gradient centrifugation was used to isolate PBMCs. The germline V gene encodes CDR1 SEHNR and CDR2 FQNEAQ (reference sequence). The CDR3 runs 16 amino acids, cysteine and phenylalanine included. This entry keeps only the CDR3 DNA: 48 bases, framed from base 1. V is cut by 1 base and J by 1 base, and the space between the germline ends is 12 bases. As regards this clonotype: The antigen it recognizes is unknown. No base quality information exists; no much larger clone differs at one position.

Sequencer: Illumina NovaSeq 6000. TCRalpha and TCRbeta cDNA libraries were built by 5'RACE with constant-segment primers, adding sample barcodes and unique molecular identifiers. RNA was extracted from every sample with Trizol reagent. Libraries were amplified in two PCR steps, with a second sample barcode and Illumina TruSeq adapters added in the second step. The libraries were sequenced on an Illumina NovaSeq using 2 x 150 bp paired-end reads. Regarding the original processing steps: Demultiplexing of reads and collapsing into UMI-guided consensus sequences were performed with migec v1.2.7. Using mixcr v2.1.11, UMI consensuses were aligned to TRA and TRB V and J templates and then assembled into clonotypes. Clonotypes were classified as expanded or contracted when called significant by both edgeR and NoisET, with noise models trained on biological replicates. edgeR calls used a false discovery rate-adjusted p below 0.01 and a log2 fold-change threshold of 1. As an exploratory analysis of dynamics, PCA with hierarchical clustering was applied to max-normalized trajectories of the 1000 most abundant clonotypes. The CD4 or CD8 phenotype of responding clones was assigned using the separately sequenced CD4+ and CD8+ repertoires. TCRdb ran its own pipeline on the public reads, namely fastp trimming at Q25 and MiXCR clone calling, and kept in-frame beta chains. Duplicate CDR3 protein sequences are folded into a single record with the most common DNA and genes. TCRdb assigned the V and J calls; the authors' analysis was not used. This sample holds roughly 340,000 distinct CDR3 sequences; less than 20% were observed only once. The ten largest clones capture 20% to 25% of the sample.

The rearranged chain carries TRBV7-9 and TRBJ2-3; a weak D assignment points to TRBD1 (7 bases agree). The TCR was taken from a man between 18 and 29 years old who had mild COVID-19 (a few samples of this study predate the infection). The sample titles of this study are shuffled in the database, so cell type and time point are left out; the donor was told from shared clones. The sample comprised PBMCs or a T cell subset sorted from them (not recorded which). The DNA sequence follows: TGTGCCAGCAGCTTAGGGAGGGACAGACGCACAGATACGCAGTATTTT. Its protein is CASSLGRDRRTDTQYF.